This TCR beta chain was retrieved from a study of T-cell reconstitution after alpha-beta-depleted transplantation in children. This clonotype was detected a few times. Using unique molecular identifiers, the investigators prepared the TCRbeta library. TCRdb recomputed calls from the PCR reads with MiXCR, one row per CDR3 protein. The sample holds roughly 790,000 distinct CDR3 sequences, approximately 15% seen once. CDR3 length: 14 amino acids. Germline assignment: CDR1 DFQATT and CDR2 SNEGSKA (reference sequence). V lost 0 bases, J lost 4 bases, and 11 bases lay in between. The source of this sequence is a male patient aged 10 to 17 who had a stem cell transplant for acute lymphoblastic leukemia, so the T cells may come from the graft donor. Sequences were derived from PBMCs, mostly from graft donor cells, sampled 360 days after TCRalphabeta/CD19-depleted stem cell transplant. The gene calls are TRBV20-1 and TRBJ2-3, with D perhaps TRBD2 (5 bases). This CDR3 is CSARDRRRSDTQYF. The CDR3 DNA reads TGCAGTGCTAGAGATCGCCGGAGGTCAGATACGCAGTATTTT.